These 8 T cell receptor beta chains were all obtained from the same sample, sequenced in a study of OX40 agonist ivuxolimab in advanced cancers. The table came from immunoSEQ multiplex PCR; TCRdb's copy has only in-frame clones and leaves some out. This sample has around 56,000 clones; approximately 85% occur once, and the top ten carry around 10%. Sequences were derived from CD4+ or CD8+ T cells sorted from blood, sampled in a trial of the OX40 agonist ivuxolimab. The origin of the receptors is an adult with an advanced solid tumor such as melanoma, head and neck, liver or kidney cancer.

The V gene is TRBV7-9, the J gene TRBJ2-7, with D perhaps TRBD2 (6 bases). This CDR3 comprises 15 residues. Germline CDR1 SEHNR, CDR2 FQNEAQ (reference sequence). V lost 4 bases to trimming and J lost 5 bases, with 18 bases between them. CDR3 region: CASSSWDLGRHEQYF. The DNA of the CDR3 is TGTGCCAGCAGCTCGTGGGACTTGGGCCGGCACGAGCAGTACTTC.

The gene calls are TRBV19 and TRBJ2-2, with TRBD1 as a possible D gene (5 bases). CDR3 length: 12 amino acids. Per the germline V gene, CDR1 is LNHDA and CDR2 is SQIVND (reference sequence). V was shortened by 5 bases and J by 6 bases, with 7 bases between the two germline ends. The CDR3 loop is CASSAGSGELFF. In DNA form, the CDR3 reads TGTGCCAGTAGTGCAGGGTCCGGGGAGCTGTTTTTT.

The genes are TRBV27 and TRBJ1-3; no clear D. This CDR3 is built from 15 residues. CDR1 is MNHEY and CDR2 is SMNVEV in the germline V gene (reference sequence). With 2 bases removed from V and 1 base from J, the gap between germline ends came to 9 bases. The CDR3 region is CASSLAGSSGNTIYF. As DNA, the CDR3 is TGTGCCAGCAGTTTAGCGGGGTCATCTGGAAACACCATATATTTT.

The chain couples TRBV7-2 to TRBJ2-3; 8 bases fit TRBD2. V shed 2 bases and J 2 bases; nucleotides not matched to a gene: 3. Germline lookup yields CDR1 SGHTA and CDR2 FQGNSA. The CDR3 length is 15 residues. The DNA for the CDR3 is TGTGCCAGCAGCTTAATAGCGGGGTCCACAGATACGCAGTATTTT. Its translation: CASSLIAGSTDTQYF.

V and J are TRBV6-6 and TRBJ2-1; D unclear. V was cut by 5 bases and J by 0 bases, with 8 bases left in between. This CDR3 is 14 amino acids long. The germline CDR1 and CDR2 sequences are MNHNY and SVGAGI (reference sequence). CDR3 region: CASSVTLSYNEQFF. The DNA for the CDR3 is TGTGCCAGCAGTGTGACACTCTCCTACAATGAGCAGTTCTTC.

The chain links TRBV7-6 to TRBJ2-1; 10 bases are shared with TRBD2. J was trimmed by 5 bases and V by 5 bases; bases with no gene match: 6. The CDR3 length is 15 residues. In germline, CDR1 is SGHVS, CDR2 FNYEAQ. CDR3 amino acids: CASSQRSGRDNEQFF. CDR3 coding DNA: TGTGCCAGCAGCCAGAGAAGCGGGAGGGACAATGAGCAGTTCTTC.

This clone was found a few times. The chain recombines TRBV27 with TRBJ2-7; D may be TRBD1 (6 bases). V was clipped by 5 bases and J by 3 bases, with 8 bases between them. The length of the CDR3 is 12 residues. Germline loops: CDR1 MNHEY, CDR2 SMNVEV (reference sequence). The CDR3 region is CASSGQNYEQYF. In DNA, the CDR3 is TGTGCCAGCAGTGGACAGAACTACGAGCAGTACTTC.

This clone was seen a handful of times. The genes are TRBV5-5 and TRBJ2-7; weak D call: TRBD2 (5 bases). CDR3 length equals 12 residues. CDR1 and CDR2 (germline): SGHKS, YYEKEE (reference sequence). Trimming stripped 0 bases from V and 7 bases from J, with 8 bases between. CDR3 coding DNA: TGTGCCAGCAGCTTGGGAAGACTAGAGCAGTACTTC. The encoded protein is CASSLGRLEQYF.